The rows below give T cell receptor beta chains drawn from one sample of a study of cytomegalovirus exposure and HLA in healthy donors. Only in-frame clones appear in the TCRdb table, and some are missing; sequencing was by immunoSEQ multiplex PCR. The sample comprises 25,000 to 35,000 clones, around 40% of which are singletons, and just under 2% rests with the top ten. Sequencing was carried out using PBMCs. These receptor sequences come from a woman aged 50 to 60 in good health and CMV-seronegative. The CDR3 runs from the conserved cysteine through the conserved F or W. The D gene is left open where the match is weak. Size is omitted from some rows. Given values are once, few, many or a class for expanded clones.

d_call j_call v_call cdr3_length clone_size cdr3_aa cdr3_nt
TRBD1 TRBJ2-7 TRBV19 17 . CASSIGGTGGFSYEQYF TGTGCCAGTAGTATAGGGGGGACAGGGGGCTTCTCCTACGAGCAGTACTTC
. TRBJ2-5 TRBV20-1 11 . CSWTDQETQYF TGCAGCTGGACAGACCAAGAGACCCAGTACTTC
TRBD2 TRBJ2-5 TRBV28 16 few CASSSPGLAGGETQYF TGTGCCAGCAGTTCACCGGGACTAGCGGGGGGGGAGACCCAGTACTTC
. TRBJ2-3 TRBV6-1 12 . CASSLQEDTQYF TGTGCCAGCAGTTTACAGGAAGATACGCAGTATTTT
TRBD2 TRBJ2-1 TRBV7-8 17 . CASSSSLPGLAGEEQFF TGTGCCAGCAGCTCCTCCCTTCCGGGACTAGCGGGAGAGGAGCAGTTCTTC
TRBD1 TRBJ2-7 TRBV7-9 14 . CASSPPGTGGEQYF TGTGCCAGCTCCCCCCCTGGGACAGGGGGCGAGCAGTACTTC
TRBD2 TRBJ2-1 TRBV30 16 . CAWSVRGRGSYNEQFF TGTGCCTGGAGTGTACGCGGGAGGGGCTCCTACAATGAGCAGTTCTTC
. TRBJ2-5 TRBV27 10 . CASGEETQYF TGTGCCTCGGGGGAAGAGACCCAGTACTTC
. TRBJ2-1 TRBV29-1 15 few CSVESRQAPDNEQFF TGCAGCGTTGAAAGTCGGCAGGCTCCTGACAATGAGCAGTTCTTC
. TRBJ2-7 TRBV30 15 few CAWTHDSTTSYEQYF TGTGCCTGGACCCATGACAGTACCACGTCCTACGAGCAGTACTTC
. TRBJ1-1 TRBV5-1 15 few CASSHTDYLGTEAFF TGCGCCAGCAGCCACACTGACTACCTAGGCACTGAAGCTTTCTTT
. TRBJ1-1 TRBV19 13 . CASGGALNTEAFF TGTGCCAGTGGAGGGGCTCTGAACACTGAAGCTTTCTTT
TRBD1 TRBJ1-2 TRBV5-1 16 once CASSLGGSTGSGGYTF TGCGCCAGCAGCTTGGGGGGATCGACAGGGAGTGGCGGCTACACCTTC
TRBD2 TRBJ2-3 TRBV4-2 17 few CASSHKLAGGSTDTQYF TGTGCCAGCAGCCACAAACTAGCGGGGGGAAGCACAGATACGCAGTATTTT
. TRBJ2-1 TRBV4-1 15 . CASSQEITGLGEQFF TGCGCCAGCAGCCAAGAGATCACAGGGTTAGGCGAGCAGTTCTTC
. TRBJ1-5 TRBV28 13 . CASSSTVNRPQHF TGTGCCAGCAGCTCGACAGTAAATAGGCCCCAGCATTTT
. TRBJ1-5 TRBV28 12 few CASRTQGQPQHF TGTGCCAGCAGGACACAAGGTCAGCCCCAGCATTTT
. TRBJ2-5 TRBV6-5 15 . CASSYSPRTVETQYF TGTGCCAGCAGTTACTCCCCCCGGACAGTGGAGACCCAGTACTTC
TRBD1 TRBJ1-2 TRBV19 15 . CASNEDQGVNYGYTF TGTGCCAGTAATGAGGACCAGGGGGTCAACTATGGCTACACCTTC
TRBD1 TRBJ2-1 TRBV4-1 15 few CASSRSRDRGNEQFF TGCGCCAGCAGCCGCAGCCGGGACAGGGGGAATGAGCAGTTCTTC
TRBD2 TRBJ2-1 TRBV7-9 16 . CASSSRGLAGGNEQFF TGTGCCAGCAGCTCCAGAGGACTAGCGGGTGGGAATGAGCAGTTCTTC
. TRBJ2-3 TRBV30 15 . CAWSDRGGGTDTQYF TGTGCCTGGAGTGACAGGGGCGGGGGCACAGATACGCAGTATTTT
TRBD1 TRBJ2-5 TRBV2 15 . CASSRGQAYQETQYF TGTGCCAGCAGCAGGGGACAGGCGTACCAAGAGACCCAGTACTTC
. TRBJ2-2 TRBV12-2 18 few CASRLEGAILVAGAELFF TGTGCAAGTCGCTTAGAGGGGGCCATACTAGTGGCAGGGGCGGAGCTGTTTTTT
TRBD1 TRBJ2-1 TRBV2 17 . CASSEVKGGLGLGEQFF TGTGCCAGCAGTGAAGTAAAAGGGGGCTTGGGTTTGGGTGAGCAGTTCTTC
TRBD1 TRBJ2-3 TRBV19 14 . CASSRQGAKDTQYF TGTGCCAGTAGTCGGCAGGGGGCAAAAGATACGCAGTATTTT
TRBD2 TRBJ2-1 TRBV10-3 12 . CAAGTSDNEQFF TGTGCCGCCGGGACTAGCGACAATGAGCAGTTCTTC
TRBD2 TRBJ2-5 TRBV10-3 16 . CAISGEGLAVKETQYF TGTGCCATCAGCGGGGAGGGACTAGCGGTTAAAGAGACCCAGTACTTC
. TRBJ2-7 TRBV30 13 . CAWSVRFGGEQYF TGTGCCTGGAGTGTACGTTTCGGGGGCGAGCAGTACTTC
. TRBJ1-2 TRBV28 12 few CASSLGQYGYTF TGTGCCAGCAGTTTAGGACAGTATGGCTACACCTTC
. TRBJ2-3 TRBV5-1 17 once CASSLSTGTHVTDTQYF TGCGCCAGCAGCTTGTCAACCGGGACTCACGTCACAGATACGCAGTATTTT
. TRBJ1-2 TRBV5-4 14 . CASSPGQIYYGYTF TGTGCCAGCAGCCCTGGACAGATTTACTATGGCTACACCTTC
. TRBJ2-7 TRBV6-1 14 . CASSEEDAAYEQYF TGTGCCAGCAGTGAAGAAGACGCGGCCTACGAGCAGTACTTC
. TRBJ2-7 TRBV27 16 . CASSALTGQLWDEQYF TGTGCCAGCAGTGCCCTGACGGGACAACTGTGGGACGAGCAGTACTTC
TRBD1 TRBJ1-5 TRBV7-9 16 few CASSPLKGADNQPQHF TGTGCCAGCAGCCCCCTGAAGGGGGCCGACAATCAGCCCCAGCATTTT
. TRBJ1-1 TRBV19 16 . CASTQITTGRNTEAFF TGTGCCAGTACCCAAATTACGACAGGAAGGAACACTGAAGCTTTCTTT
. TRBJ2-1 TRBV21-1 13 . CASSHRGGNEQFF TGTGCCAGCAGCCACCGCGGGGGCAATGAGCAGTTCTTC
TRBD2 TRBJ2-7 TRBV13 15 . CASSLVDSGKREQYF TGTGCCAGCAGCTTAGTGGATAGCGGGAAGCGAGAGCAGTACTTC
TRBD1 TRBJ1-1 TRBV7-8 15 few CATRGRGQGRTEAFF TGTGCCACCCGGGGCCGGGGACAGGGGAGGACTGAAGCTTTCTTT
TRBD2 TRBJ2-1 TRBV29-1 14 . CSVDLAGGPNEQFF TGCAGCGTTGATCTAGCGGGGGGGCCTAATGAGCAGTTCTTC
TRBD2 TRBJ2-2 TRBV9 13 . CASSAGTSYELFF TGTGCCAGCAGCGCGGGGACTAGTTATGAGCTGTTTTTT